These 18 T cell receptor beta chains were all obtained from the same sample, sequenced in a study of identical twins. TCRdb re-derived calls from the 5' RACE reads in MiXCR, one entry per CDR3 protein. The sample consists of about 530,000 distinct CDR3 sequences, 13% to 15% of them appearing once. This sample was also put to use in a study of yellow fever vaccine responses in identical twins.

The specimen sequenced was CD4+ T cells sorted from blood. These receptors came from a woman aged 18-29 years in good health.

This clonotype was seen more than once but under ten times. The CDR3 sequence: CASSAGVNSPLHF. The CDR3 DNA follows: TGTGCCAGCAGTGCAGGGGTTAATTCACCCCTCCACTTT. The chain recombines TRBV25-1 with TRBJ1-6; possible D gene TRBD1, 6 bases. The CDR3 extends over 13 amino acids. Germline V lookup: CDR1 MGHDK, CDR2 SYGVNS. Trimming left V 4 bases short and J 6 bases short, with 7 bases between.

This rearrangement joins TRBV10-3 to TRBJ1-1, with 8 bases that match TRBD1. The V gene end was trimmed by 7 bases and the J gene end by 3 bases; junction bases not matched to a gene: 7. The CDR3 has 14 amino acids. Germline assignment: CDR1 ENHRY and CDR2 SYGVKD. DNA for the CDR3: TGTGCCATCAACTCCGGGACAGGATACACTGAAGCTTTCTTT. Its protein product is CAINSGTGYTEAFF.

This clonotype was detected only a few times. The chain links TRBV7-3 to TRBJ2-5; D is possibly TRBD1 (5 bases). The V gene's germline CDR1 is SGHTA and CDR2 FQGTGA. This CDR3 is built from 15 residues. Trimming left V 1 base short and J 9 bases short, with 18 bases between. The CDR3 DNA reads TGTGCCAGCAGCTTAAGTAGTACAGGCCAATGGGCCCAGTACTTC. Encoded protein: CASSLSSTGQWAQYF.

This clonotype was picked up many times. DNA for the CDR3: TGTGCCATCAGTGTTAGTAACAGAATCACAGATACGCAGTATTTT. It translates to CAISVSNRITDTQYF. The rearrangement links TRBV10-3 to TRBJ2-3; D uncertain. The V end was cut by 4 bases, the J end by 2 bases, with 13 bases between. The germline V gene encodes CDR1 ENHRY and CDR2 SYGVKD. This CDR3 contains 15 residues.

The CDR3: CATGGAGNEQYF. The CDR3 nucleotides read TGTGCCACCGGCGGGGCTGGGAACGAGCAGTACTTC. The chain joins TRBV24-1 to TRBJ2-7; D possibly corresponds to TRBD2 (6 bases). V gave up 9 bases and J gave up 5 bases, with 13 bases separating them. The V gene's germline CDR1 is KGHDR and CDR2 SFDVKD. The CDR3 consists of 12 residues.

This clonotype showed up just a few times. The chain couples TRBV5-1 to TRBJ2-3, with D possibly being TRBD1 (5 bases). V lost 4 bases, J lost 2 bases, and 11 bases lay in between. The length of the CDR3 is 14 residues. From germline, CDR1 is SGHRS and CDR2 YFSETQ. CDR3 sequence (DNA): TGCGCCAGCAGCCCAGGGAACTACACAGATACGCAGTATTTT. Protein sequence: CASSPGNYTDTQYF.

This clonotype was recorded a few times. The chain has TRBV7-2 and TRBJ2-2; D ambiguous. Trimming took off 3 bases at V and 2 bases at J, with 10 bases between the two ends. The CDR3 has 15 residues. Germline loops: CDR1 SGHTA, CDR2 FQGNSA. The CDR3 DNA follows: TGTGCCAGCAGCTTCGACTTGGTTAACACCGGGGAGCTGTTTTTT. As protein: CASSFDLVNTGELFF.

This clonotype occurred many times. The V and J genes are TRBV12-3 or TRBV12-4 and TRBJ1-1; 7 bases line up with TRBD1. The CDR3 consists of 14 residues. The trim removed 6 bases at V and 7 bases at J, leaving 11 bases unmatched. This chain's CDR3 is CASSNTDRVIEAFF. DNA of the CDR3: TGTGCCAGCAGCAACACTGACAGGGTGATTGAAGCTTTCTTT.

A few counts support this clonotype. The rearrangement links TRBV2 to TRBJ2-1, with D tentatively TRBD1 (6 bases). V lost 9 bases and J lost 9, with 12 bases in between. Looked up from germline, CDR1 is SNHLY and CDR2 is FYNNEI. CDR3 size: 11 residues. CDR3 loop: CASTGFAEQFF. The CDR3 DNA sequence: TGTGCCAGTACAGGGTTTGCTGAGCAGTTCTTC.

CDR3 DNA sequence: TGTGCCAGCAGCGGGGGACAGGGGGCAACCAATACGCAGTATTTT. Protein product: CASSGGQGATNTQYF. The chain carries TRBV9 and TRBJ2-3, with TRBD1 matching 12 bases. The J segment lost 7 bases and the V segment lost 3 bases, leaving 6 bases of the junction unmatched. Germline CDR1 and CDR2: SGDLS and YYNGEE. The CDR3 is 15 residues long.

This clonotype was picked up a small number of times. This sequence joins TRBV2 and TRBJ2-1; D not certain. This CDR3 region has 16 residues. Trimming left V 6 bases short and J 0 bases short, with 15 bases between. The germline V gene has CDR1 SNHLY and CDR2 FYNNEI. This CDR3 reads CASRTYGQSSYNEQFF. DNA for the CDR3: TGTGCCAGCAGGACTTATGGTCAGAGCTCCTACAATGAGCAGTTCTTC.

This chain uses TRBV10-3 with TRBJ2-7; TRBD1 matches at 10 bases. Germline CDR1 and CDR2: ENHRY and SYGVKD. This CDR3 comprises 13 residues. V was clipped by 10 bases and J by 6 bases; unmatched bases: 9. The CDR3 here is CATMPGTGVEQYV. In nucleotides, the CDR3 is TGTGCCACCATGCCCGGGACAGGGGTCGAGCAGTACGTC.

The rearrangement uses TRBV20-1 and TRBJ1-1; D ambiguous. The CDR3 loop spans 13 amino acids. Trimming left V 4 bases short and J 1 base short, with 10 bases between. Germline lookup yields CDR1 DFQATT and CDR2 SNEGSKA (reference sequence). The CDR3 sequence is CSATQTANTEAFF. CDR3 DNA: TGCAGTGCTACCCAAACAGCGAACACTGAAGCTTTCTTT.

The V call is TRBV5-1, the J call TRBJ2-1, with TRBD2 matching over 12 bases. The trim removed 5 bases at V and 7 bases at J, leaving 13 bases unmatched. The length of the CDR3 is 17 residues. The germline CDR1 and CDR2 sequences are SGHRS and YFSETQ. The CDR3 coding sequence is TGCGCCAGCAGTCAACCGGGGCTAGCGGGAGGGCCAAATGAGCAGTTCTTC. Protein sequence: CASSQPGLAGGPNEQFF.

This clonotype was seen only a few times. The rearrangement links TRBV5-1 to TRBJ2-5, with 8 positions matching TRBD1. Trimming removed 3 bases from V and 0 bases from J; junction bases left unmatched: 7. This CDR3 comprises 16 residues. CDR1 is SGHRS and CDR2 is YFSETQ in the germline V gene. The CDR3 protein is CASSWTGLLYQETQYF. CDR3 in DNA: TGCGCCAGCAGCTGGACAGGGCTGTTGTACCAAGAGACCCAGTACTTC.

The sample holds many counts of this clonotype. The gene calls are TRBV5-6 and TRBJ1-2; D gene uncertain. Trimming took 4 bases from V and 0 from J, leaving 10 bases between them. Germline V CDR1 and CDR2: SGHDT, YYEEEE. CDR3 length: 14 residues. This chain's CDR3 is CASSQDRSNYGYTF. Here the CDR3 DNA reads TGTGCCAGCAGCCAGGACCGCTCTAACTATGGCTACACCTTC.

The table lists this clonotype with many counts. The chain has TRBV12-3 or TRBV12-4 and TRBJ1-1; tentatively, D is TRBD1 (5 bases). This CDR3 spans 14 amino acids. V was clipped by 5 bases and J by 4 bases, with 14 bases between them. The CDR3, as DNA: TGTGCCAGCAGTCCGGAGGTGAGGGGCACTGAAGCTTTCTTT. Translation gives CASSPEVRGTEAFF.

This chain joins TRBV25-1 and TRBJ2-7; 10 bases agree with TRBD2. The ends lost 2 bases at V and 5 bases at J; junction bases unmatched: 6. CDR3 size: 15 residues. The germline V gene encodes CDR1 MGHDK and CDR2 SYGVNS. CDR3: CASSEPGLASHEQYF. The CDR3 region has the DNA TGTGCCAGCAGTGAACCGGGACTAGCGTCCCACGAGCAGTACTTC.